Listed here are 20 T cell receptor beta chains from one sample, sequenced in a study of blood T cells in healthy people across ages. Next came a second PCR, run for about 7 to 11 cycles, which used a sample-barcoded 5' primer along with a J-beta primer mix. MiXCR, run by TCRdb on the 5' RACE reads, gives a single entry per CDR3 protein. The sample holds approximately 580,000 distinct CDR3 sequences, around 24% seen once. This same sample was also part of a study on T cells of mothers and their children.

The sequencing sample was made of blood. Source of these receptors: a boy between 10 and 17 years old in good health.

This clonotype was seen a few times. The junction differs from germline at one of its ends, possibly a read error. DNA of the CDR3: TGCACCCAAGGGACTAGTCCCGCGAACACCGGGGAGCCGTTTTTT. This sequence encodes CTQGTSPANTGEPFF. V is TRBV20-1 and J is TRBJ2-2; 8 bases map to TRBD2. Germline assignment: CDR1 DFQATT and CDR2 SNEGSKA (reference sequence). This CDR3 is 15 amino acids long.

This clonotype was counted between two and nine times. V is TRBV25-1 and J is TRBJ1-5; D may be TRBD1 (6 bases). The CDR3 runs 13 residues. Trimming left V 4 bases short and J 4 bases short, with 8 bases between. Germline values: CDR1 MGHDK, CDR2 SYGVNS. CDR3 residues: CASSVTGNQPQHF. CDR3 bases: TGTGCCAGCAGTGTGACAGGAAATCAGCCCCAGCATTTT.

This clonotype was seen a handful of times. The V and J genes are TRBV7-9 and TRBJ1-4, with 10 bases identical to TRBD1. This CDR3 comprises 15 residues. J lost 6 bases, V lost 5 bases, and 6 bases had no gene match. Germline loops: CDR1 SEHNR, CDR2 FQNEAQ (reference sequence). CDR3: CASSPQGTGDEKLFF. In nucleotides, the CDR3 is TGTGCCAGCAGCCCACAGGGGACAGGGGATGAAAAACTGTTTTTT.

V and J are TRBV12-3 or TRBV12-4 and TRBJ2-4; D is unclear. The CDR3 is made up of 16 amino acids. Deletions cut 7 bases from V and 2 bases from J, with 18 bases between. The CDR3 loop reads CASTRSVGKSKNIQYF. CDR3 in DNA: TGTGCCAGCACCCGAAGTGTAGGGAAATCCAAAAACATTCAGTACTTC.

This clonotype showed up just a few times. This chain links TRBV29-1 with TRBJ2-3; tentative D call: TRBD1 (5 bases). Germline loops: CDR1 SQVTM, CDR2 ANQGSEA. The CDR3 consists of 13 residues. Trimming cost V 4 bases and J 4 bases, with 12 bases left between them. The CDR3 region is CSVGQGRADTQYF. In nucleotides, the CDR3 is TGCAGCGTTGGGCAGGGTCGCGCAGATACGCAGTATTTT.

Details on this clonotype: The germline gene is not matched at one end of the junction; a read error may be the cause. The rearrangement links TRBV20-1 to TRBJ1-2; 8 bases line up with TRBD1. The CDR3 runs 15 residues. Germline V lookup: CDR1 DFQATT, CDR2 SNEGSKA (reference sequence). The CDR3, as DNA: TGCAGTGCCACACTCACCGACAGGGGAAGCTATCGCTACACCTTC. It specifies CSATLTDRGSYRYTF.

Concerning this clonotype: Germline is not matched at one junction end, which may reflect a read error. The genes are TRBV5-1 and TRBJ2-5, with 8 bases that match TRBD2. The CDR3 length is 16 residues. Germline V lookup: CDR1 SGHRS, CDR2 YFSETQ. The CDR3 coding sequence is TGCGCCAGCAGCGCCACCGGGACTAGGATTCGAGAGGCCCAGTACTTC. Encoded protein: CASSATGTRIREAQYF.

This clonotype was seen a few times. CDR3 in amino acids: CASSPWDRGAFYGYTF. As DNA, the CDR3 is TGTGCCAGCAGCCCGTGGGACAGGGGAGCCTTCTATGGCTACACCTTC. V gene TRBV11-2 combines with J gene TRBJ1-2, with 10 bases matching TRBD1. The CDR3 has 16 residues. Germline CDR1 and CDR2: SGHAT and FQNNGV. V was clipped by 5 bases and J by 4 bases; unmatched bases: 10. Full variable domain (outside the CDR3, taken from reference TRBV11-2 and TRBJ1-2): EAGVAQSPRYKIIEKRQSVAFWCNPISGHATLYWYQQILGQGPKLLIQFQNNGVVDDSQLPKDRFSAERLKGVDSTLKIQPAKLEDSAVYLCASSPWDRGAFYGYTFGSGTRLTVV.

The CDR3 protein is CASSQGVSDRGYEQYF. As DNA, the CDR3 is TGCGCCAGCAGCCAAGGAGTCTCGGACAGGGGGTACGAGCAGTACTTC. The V and J genes are TRBV4-3 and TRBJ2-7; TRBD1 matches 10 bases. CDR1 and CDR2 (germline): LGHNA, YSLEER. The CDR3 contains 16 residues. After removal of 1 base from V and 4 bases from J, the junction contained 7 bases not matched to a gene.

The chain is built from TRBV6-1 and TRBJ2-3; D may be TRBD1 (7 bases). V gave up 6 bases and J gave up 6 bases, with 16 bases separating them. This CDR3 is 14 amino acids long. CDR1 and CDR2 (germline): MNHNS, SASEGT. The CDR3, as DNA: TGTGCCAGCAGGCCGACAGGGAGGTGGGATACGCAGTATTTT. This encodes CASRPTGRWDTQYF.

The chain links TRBV4-2 to TRBJ1-2, with a tentative D call TRBD1 (6 bases). V lost 0 bases, J lost 5 bases, and 16 bases lay in between. The CDR3 loop spans 16 amino acids. Germline CDR1 and CDR2: LGHNA and YNFKEQ. CDR3 protein: CASSQDGTRGNYGYTF. CDR3 in DNA: TGTGCCAGCAGCCAAGATGGGACACGGGGCAATTATGGCTACACCTTC.

CDR3 residues: CASRAGAPGYTF. The DNA for the CDR3 is TGTGCCAGCAGGGCCGGGGCCCCCGGCTACACCTTC. This chain connects TRBV12-3 or TRBV12-4 to TRBJ1-2; TRBD1 might be the D (5 bases). V lost 6 bases to trimming and J lost 8 bases, with 13 bases between them. The CDR3 totals 12 residues.

V gene TRBV6-4 combines with J gene TRBJ2-5; perhaps TRBD1 as D (7 bases). The DNA end is a closer match to TRBJ2-1, so the J assignment may be wrong. The CDR3 is 15 amino acids. Germline V gene sequence: CDR1 MRHNA, CDR2 SNTAGT. The CDR3 region is CASSDSQGGRNEQFF. The CDR3 DNA follows: TGTGCCAGCAGTGACTCGCAGGGGGGCCGCAATGAGCAGTTCTTC.

This clonotype turned up a few times. V and J are TRBV9 and TRBJ2-5; TRBD2 agrees at 12 bases. The germline CDR1 and CDR2 sequences are SGDLS and YYNGEE. The trim removed 3 bases at V and 5 bases at J, leaving 5 bases unmatched. The CDR3 spans 15 residues. In DNA form, the CDR3 reads TGTGCCAGCAGCGGGACTAGCGGGACACGGGAGACCCAGTACTTC. Translating gives CASSGTSGTRETQYF.

The chain recombines TRBV4-1 with TRBJ2-7, with D perhaps TRBD2 (5 bases). This CDR3 is built from 15 residues. Germline V gene lookup returns CDR1 MGHRA and CDR2 YSYEKL. Trimming removed 0 bases at V and 6 bases at J, with 15 bases between. This CDR3 reads CASSQESERLTEQYF. Written as DNA, the CDR3 is TGCGCCAGCAGCCAAGAGTCGGAGCGGCTCACCGAGCAGTACTTC.

This clonotype was seen a few times. The chain links TRBV7-6 to TRBJ2-5; no definite D call. Germline V gene data show CDR1 as SGHVS and CDR2 as FNYEAQ. Trimming shortened V by 7 bases and J by 2 bases, and 17 bases separated the two germline ends. This CDR3 has 15 amino acids. Written as DNA, the CDR3 is TGTGCCAGCACCCCTCGTACCCGTGTACAAGAGACCCAGTACTTC. Translation: CASTPRTRVQETQYF.

This clonotype came up a few times. The chain carries TRBV27 and TRBJ2-3; unclear D gene. Looked up from germline, CDR1 is MNHEY and CDR2 is SMNVEV (reference sequence). Trimming stripped 4 bases from V and 1 base from J, with 9 bases between. The CDR3 consists of 14 residues. The CDR3 sequence is CASSSDPRTDTQYF. The CDR3 DNA reads TGTGCCAGCAGTTCCGACCCTCGCACAGATACGCAGTATTTT.

The J gene is TRBJ2-1, the V gene TRBV28; D remains unclear. The better agreement between TRBJ2-5 and the DNA end casts doubt on the J call. Germline V CDR1 and CDR2: MDHEN, SYDVKM. CDR3 length equals 15 residues. The CDR3 DNA follows: TGTGCCAGCAGTCCTGCTTCGGCGAGTTTGGAGACCCAGTACTTC. Its protein product is CASSPASASLETQYF.

The chain joins TRBV28 to TRBJ2-6; D ambiguous. V was shortened by 7 bases and J by 3 bases, with 22 bases between the two germline ends. CDR3 size: 18 residues. Germline CDR1 is MDHEN and CDR2 is SYDVKM. The CDR3 DNA follows: TGTGCCAGCAAAACCATGTGGCAAAGTCTCGATGGGGCCAACGTCCTGACTTTC. Protein sequence: CASKTMWQSLDGANVLTF.

This clonotype was counted a few times. The genes are TRBV7-9 and TRBJ2-1; the D gene is possibly TRBD2 (5 bases). The end of the DNA fits TRBJ2-7 better, so the J call may be wrong. The CDR3 contains 11 residues. Per germline, CDR1 SEHNR and CDR2 FQNEAQ (reference sequence). CDR3 nucleotides: TGTGCCAGCAGAATCGGGGTTAAGCAGTACTTC. Translated: CASRIGVKQYF.